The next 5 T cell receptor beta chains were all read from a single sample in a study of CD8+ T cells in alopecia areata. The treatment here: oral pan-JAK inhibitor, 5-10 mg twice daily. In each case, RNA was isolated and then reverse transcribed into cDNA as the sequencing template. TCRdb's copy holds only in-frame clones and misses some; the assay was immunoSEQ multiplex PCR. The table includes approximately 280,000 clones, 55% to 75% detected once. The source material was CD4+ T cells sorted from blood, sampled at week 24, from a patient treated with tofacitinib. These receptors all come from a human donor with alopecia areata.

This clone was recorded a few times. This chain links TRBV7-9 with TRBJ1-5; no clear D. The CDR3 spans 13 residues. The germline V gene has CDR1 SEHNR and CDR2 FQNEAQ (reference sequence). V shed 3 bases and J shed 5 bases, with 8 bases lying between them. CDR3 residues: CASSLKADQPQHF. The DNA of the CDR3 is TGTGCCAGCAGCTTGAAAGCGGATCAGCCCCAGCATTTT.

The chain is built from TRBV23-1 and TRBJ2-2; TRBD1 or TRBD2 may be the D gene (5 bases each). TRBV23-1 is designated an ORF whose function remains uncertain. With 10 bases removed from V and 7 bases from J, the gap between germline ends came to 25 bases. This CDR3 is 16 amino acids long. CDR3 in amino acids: CATTGTYFPLSGELFF. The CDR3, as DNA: TGCGCCACTACCGGGACGTACTTCCCCTTGAGCGGGGAGCTGTTTTTT.

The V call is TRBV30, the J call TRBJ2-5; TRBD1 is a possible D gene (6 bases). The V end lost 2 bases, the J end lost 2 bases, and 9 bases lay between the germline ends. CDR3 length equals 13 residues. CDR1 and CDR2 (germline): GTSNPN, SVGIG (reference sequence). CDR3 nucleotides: TGTGCCTGGAGTATAGGACAGCAAGAGACCCAGTACTTC. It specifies CAWSIGQQETQYF.

Here the CDR3 reads CAWGTNYEQYF. DNA for the CDR3: TGTGCCTGGGGGACTAACTACGAGCAGTACTTC. The chain carries TRBV30 and TRBJ2-7; 7 nucleotides align to TRBD2. The germline gives CDR1 GTSNPN, CDR2 SVGIG (reference sequence). V gave up 5 bases and J gave up 3 bases; unmatched junction bases: 1. The CDR3 runs to 11 residues. The whole variable domain, remainder taken from reference TRBV30 and TRBJ2-7, is SQTIHQWPATLVQPVGSPLSLECTVEGTSNPNLYWYRQAAGRGLQLLFYSVGIGQISSEVPQNLSASRPQDRQFILSSKKLLLSDSGFYLCAWGTNYEQYFGPGTRLTVT.

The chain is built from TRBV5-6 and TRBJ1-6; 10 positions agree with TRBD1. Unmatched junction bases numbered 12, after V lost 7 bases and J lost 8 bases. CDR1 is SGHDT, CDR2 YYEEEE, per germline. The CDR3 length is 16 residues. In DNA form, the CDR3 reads TGTGCCAGCGTTAACCGAATCGGGACAGGGGATTCACCCCTCCACTTT. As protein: CASVNRIGTGDSPLHF.